One and the same sample provided the 16 T cell receptor beta chains below, sequenced in a study of blood T cell repertoires in COVID-19. Profiling relied on immunoSEQ multiplex PCR, and the TCRdb table lists in-frame clones only, not all of them. Of 250,000 to 350,000 clones listed, around 88% are singletons. Material for sequencing was PBMCs or T cells enriched from blood (not recorded which). The receptors derive from a woman between 35 and 50 years old who had recovered from COVID-19.

The chain links TRBV7-3 to TRBJ1-3; weak D call: TRBD1 (5 bases). The CDR3 has 14 residues. Per the germline V gene, CDR1 is SGHTA and CDR2 is FQGTGA. V was pared by 7 bases and J by 0 bases, with 10 bases between. The CDR3 DNA reads TGTGCCAGCAAGGAACAGGTCTCTGGAAACACCATATATTTT. Translated, it gives CASKEQVSGNTIYF.

This chain links TRBV20-1 with TRBJ2-1; 9 bases fit TRBD2. V gave up 3 bases and J gave up 7 bases; unmatched junction bases: 10. Germline V CDR1 and CDR2: DFQATT, SNEGSKA (reference sequence). The CDR3 is 15 amino acids. This CDR3 is CSASSSLAGINEQFF. The DNA for the CDR3 is TGCAGTGCTAGTTCTAGCCTAGCGGGAATAAATGAGCAGTTCTTC.

The chain joins TRBV24-1 to TRBJ1-1; a possible D gene is TRBD1 (6 bases). V gave up 3 bases and J gave up 4 bases, with 14 bases separating them. Germline assignment: CDR1 KGHDR and CDR2 SFDVKD. The length of the CDR3 is 15 residues. The CDR3 DNA is TGTGCCACCAGTGATCCAAATCAGGGGATCACTGAAGCTTTCTTT. This encodes CATSDPNQGITEAFF.

The chain recombines TRBV7-8 with TRBJ2-7; 12 positions match TRBD2. Losses at the gene ends were 4 bases for V and 5 bases for J; bases not matched to a gene: 12. This CDR3 has 17 residues. The germline V gene encodes CDR1 SGHVS and CDR2 FQNEAQ. DNA for the CDR3: TGTGCCAGCAGCTACACCAGACTAGCGGGAGTGCTCGACGAGCAGTACTTC. It specifies CASSYTRLAGVLDEQYF.

J is TRBJ1-1 and V is TRBV27; tentative D call: TRBD1 (5 bases). Germline loops: CDR1 MNHEY, CDR2 SMNVEV (reference sequence). Deletions cut 4 bases from V and 4 bases from J, with 13 bases between. The CDR3 totals 14 residues. Here the CDR3 DNA reads TGTGCCAGCAGTTCCAGGGTTCTGGCCACTGAAGCTTTCTTT. Translating it yields CASSSRVLATEAFF.

The chain carries TRBV5-6 and TRBJ1-1; TRBD1 aligns across 8 bases. This CDR3 comprises 14 residues. CDR1 and CDR2 from the germline V gene are SGHDT and YYEEEE. The ends lost 4 bases at V and 0 bases at J; junction bases unmatched: 2. The CDR3 region is CASSLRGLNTEAFF. CDR3 DNA: TGTGCCAGCAGCCTCAGGGGGCTGAACACTGAAGCTTTCTTT.

V and J are TRBV5-4 and TRBJ1-4, with 7 bases that match TRBD1. Germline V lookup: CDR1 SGHNT, CDR2 YYREEE (reference sequence). The J segment lost 4 bases and the V segment lost 3 bases, leaving 15 bases of the junction unmatched. The CDR3 totals 18 residues. The DNA of the CDR3 is TGTGCCAGCAGCTCAGACCCCCTAACAGGGGAGTATAATGAAAAACTGTTTTTT. Its translation: CASSSDPLTGEYNEKLFF.

The table lists this clone with a few counts. The CDR3 region has the DNA TGCGCCAGCACCCCTGGGGCGCTCTACTACAATGAGCAGTTCTTC. Its translation: CASTPGALYYNEQFF. V is TRBV5-1 and J is TRBJ2-1, with TRBD1 as a possible D gene (5 bases). The CDR3 has 15 amino acids. V lost 6 bases, J lost 3 bases, and 16 bases lay in between. Germline V gene data show CDR1 as SGHRS and CDR2 as YFSETQ.

The chain has TRBV4-1 and TRBJ2-1, with 8 bases matching TRBD2. Germline CDR1 is MGHRA and CDR2 is YSYEKL. J lost 3 bases, V lost 4 bases, and 5 bases had no gene match. The CDR3 has 15 amino acids. In DNA form, the CDR3 reads TGCGCCAGCAGCCCCAGGACTAGCAGCTACAATGAGCAGTTCTTC. Its translation: CASSPRTSSYNEQFF.

This clone turned up a few times. This chain uses TRBV28 with TRBJ2-1; D remains unclear. The CDR3 has 13 residues. Germline lookup yields CDR1 MDHEN and CDR2 SYDVKM. Trimming took 5 bases from V and 8 from J, leaving 13 bases between them. The CDR3 here is CASSTSGTDEQFF. CDR3 in DNA: TGTGCCAGCAGTACCTCAGGTACAGATGAGCAGTTCTTC.

This clone was recorded a few times. The chain links TRBV7-9 to TRBJ2-7; 12 bases fit TRBD1. The germline CDR1 and CDR2 sequences are SEHNR and FQNEAQ (reference sequence). CDR3 length: 16 amino acids. V was clipped by 5 bases and J by 5 bases; unmatched bases: 10. The DNA of the CDR3 is TGTGCCAGCAGCCCCTTTTTGGGACAGGGGGCCCACGAGCAGTACTTC. Translating gives CASSPFLGQGAHEQYF.

The rearrangement joins TRBV6-1 to TRBJ2-2; weak D call: TRBD2 (6 bases). Germline CDR1 is MNHNS and CDR2 is SASEGT. The CDR3 contains 13 residues. Between the trimmed V and J ends, which lost 3 bases and 6 bases, there was a span of 8 bases. DNA for the CDR3: TGTGCCAGCAGTGAGACTAGTGCCGGGGAGCTGTTTTTT. Encoded protein: CASSETSAGELFF.

The chain is built from TRBV21-1 and TRBJ2-5; the DNA was not compared with TRBD1, the D call given in the table. TRBV21-1 is described as a pseudogene. The length of the CDR3 is 15 residues. The CDR3 loop reads CASSKRGTDEETQYF. The DNA for the CDR3 is TGTGCCAGCAGCAAAAGGGGGACAGATGAAGAGACCCAGTACTTC.

This clone was recorded once. CDR3 protein: CASSRSGNTIYF. The CDR3 DNA follows: TGTGCCAGCAGTAGATCTGGAAACACCATATATTTT. The chain has TRBV5-6 and TRBJ1-3; D gene uncertain. The V gene's germline CDR1 is SGHDT and CDR2 YYEEEE. V lost 5 bases to trimming and J lost 1 base, with 4 bases between them. The CDR3 covers 12 residues. Drawing the rest from reference TRBV5-6 and TRBJ1-3, the complete variable domain is DAGVTQSPTHLIKTRGQQVTLRCSPKSGHDTVSWYQQALGQGPQFIFQYYEEEERQRGNFPDRFSGHQFPNYSSELNVNALLLGDSALYLCASSRSGNTIYFGEGSWLTVV.

The chain joins TRBV7-9 to TRBJ2-3; D might be TRBD2 (5 bases). Trimming cost V 10 bases and J 6 bases, with 20 bases left between them. The germline CDR1 and CDR2 sequences are SEHNR and FQNEAQ (reference sequence). The CDR3 is 14 residues long. CDR3 sequence (DNA): TGTGCCATCCCTTGGCGGTTCTCGGGGGATACGCAGTATTTT. It yields the protein CAIPWRFSGDTQYF.

On this clone itself: Compared with germline, one end of the junction differs, possibly owing to a read error. The chain links TRBV6-2 or TRBV6-3 to TRBJ1-5; 7 bases line up with TRBD1. The CDR3 is made up of 12 amino acids. Germline CDR1 and CDR2: MNHEY and SVGEGT. CDR3 DNA: TGTGCCAGCAGCAGGAGGGACAGTTGGATAAAATTT. Amino acid sequence: CASSRRDSWIKF.